The 3 T cell receptor beta chains listed next were all sequenced from one sample in a study of Ad26.COV2.S vaccination and SARS-CoV-2 variants. The treatment was: around 19 received Ad26.COV2.S at low or high dose, single or two shots; a few received placebo; per-sample allocation not given. Following the first vaccine or placebo injection, samples were taken on day 63. The protocol was immunoSEQ multiplex PCR, while the TCRdb copy is restricted to in-frame clones and leaves out a portion. The table lists about 680,000 clones, about 90% of them singletons. The material sequenced was peripheral blood, taken in a trial of Ad26.COV2.S vaccine versus placebo. The receptor set was obtained from a person between 18 and 65 years old who received the Ad26.COV2.S COVID-19 vaccine or a placebo.

The chain links TRBV5-4 to TRBJ2-1, with 11 bases lining up with TRBD2. CDR1 is SGHNT, CDR2 YYREEE, per germline (reference sequence). The J segment lost 5 bases and the V segment lost 0 bases, leaving 13 bases of the junction unmatched. The CDR3 consists of 19 residues. CDR3: CASSLGASGGLRVNNEQFF. CDR3 nucleotides: TGTGCCAGCAGCTTGGGCGCTAGCGGGGGGCTAAGGGTGAACAATGAGCAGTTCTTC.

This clone was counted between two and nine times. The genes are TRBV2 and TRBJ1-3, with 8 bases matching TRBD1. V shed 0 bases, J shed 1 base, and the junction held 8 bases outside the gene matches. The CDR3 runs 18 residues. The germline gives CDR1 SNHLY, CDR2 FYNNEI. The CDR3 loop is CASSEARTGTVSGNTIYF. The CDR3 region has the DNA TGTGCCAGCAGTGAAGCGCGGACAGGGACTGTTTCTGGAAACACCATATATTTT.

Comment on this clone: This sample includes further DNA sequences coding for the same CDR3. The chain joins TRBV4-3 to TRBJ2-6; perhaps TRBD2 as D (5 bases). The V gene's germline CDR1 is LGHNA and CDR2 YSLEER. V was pared by 0 bases and J by 0 bases, with 6 bases between. The CDR3 is 16 amino acids. The CDR3 region has the DNA TGCGCCAGCAGCCAAGAAGAGGGCTCTGGGGCCAACGTCCTGACTTTC. This translates into CASSQEEGSGANVLTF.